Each of the 14 T cell receptor beta chains below was sequenced from the same sample in a study of blood T cell repertoires in COVID-19. Sequencing used immunoSEQ multiplex PCR; TCRdb keeps in-frame clones, though not all of them. The sample includes under 250,000 clones, around 84% of them seen just once. The sequencing input was peripheral blood. The receptors originated from a man aged 50 or older with COVID-19, enrolled during active disease.

The V and J genes are TRBV7-3 and TRBJ2-7; 9 bases align to TRBD2. The CDR3 spans 15 residues. Per the germline V gene, CDR1 is SGHTA and CDR2 is FQGTGA. Unmatched junction bases numbered 7, after V lost 5 bases and J lost 2 bases. CDR3 protein: CASSEISGGPYEQYF. CDR3 in DNA: TGTGCCAGCAGCGAAATTAGCGGGGGTCCCTACGAGCAGTACTTC. Combining the CDR3 with reference TRBV7-3 and TRBJ2-7 gives the whole variable domain GAGVSQTPSNKVTEKGKYVELRCDPISGHTALYWYRQSLGQGPEFLIYFQGTGAADDSGLPNDRFFAVRPEGSVSTLKIQRTERGDSAVYLCASSEISGGPYEQYFGPGTRLTVT.

The rearrangement uses TRBV7-2 and TRBJ1-2; TRBD1 matches at 9 bases. The trim removed 6 bases at V and 2 bases at J, leaving 10 bases unmatched. The CDR3 totals 16 residues. CDR1 and CDR2 (germline): SGHTA, FQGNSA. In DNA form, the CDR3 reads TGTGCCAGCAGGATGACAGGGGGTAGGGGGAACTATGGCTACACCTTC. Amino acids: CASRMTGGRGNYGYTF.

The chain combines TRBV19 with TRBJ1-5, with D possibly being TRBD1 (5 bases). Germline CDR1 and CDR2: LNHDA and SQIVND (reference sequence). Deletions cut 5 bases from V and 0 bases from J, with 8 bases between. The CDR3 runs 14 residues. The CDR3 region is CASSPTVSNQPQHF. The CDR3 DNA follows: TGTGCCAGTAGTCCGACAGTTAGCAATCAGCCCCAGCATTTT.

The V gene is TRBV7-2, the J gene TRBJ2-7; possible D gene TRBD2, 7 bases. Germline CDR1 SGHTA, CDR2 FQGNSA. The CDR3 loop spans 15 amino acids. The V end lost 5 bases, the J end lost 1 base, and 15 bases lay between the germline ends. CDR3 residues: CASSREGGLSYEQYF. The CDR3, as DNA: TGTGCCAGCAGCCGCGAGGGGGGGTTATCCTACGAGCAGTACTTC.

The J gene is TRBJ1-1, the V gene TRBV6-2 or TRBV6-3; 7 bases map to TRBD1. Germline CDR1 is MNHEY and CDR2 is SVGEGT. Unmatched junction bases numbered 10, after V lost 5 bases and J lost 1 base. This CDR3 contains 16 residues. The CDR3 protein is CASSDSYRGPNTEAFF. In DNA form, the CDR3 reads TGTGCCAGCAGTGATTCCTACAGGGGACCGAACACTGAAGCTTTCTTT.

This clone has just a few counts. The chain has TRBV7-9 and TRBJ2-7; maybe TRBD1 (5 bases). Germline assignment: CDR1 SEHNR and CDR2 FQNEAQ (reference sequence). V gave up 4 bases and J gave up 1 base, with 11 bases separating them. CDR3 length: 14 amino acids. The CDR3 sequence: CASSSMDISYEQYF. Here the CDR3 DNA reads TGTGCCAGCAGCTCCATGGACATTTCCTACGAGCAGTACTTC.

V and J are TRBV18 and TRBJ2-7; 7 bases fit TRBD1. Germline V gene sequence: CDR1 KGHSH, CDR2 LQKENI. The CDR3 is made up of 14 amino acids. Unmatched junction bases numbered 9, after V lost 3 bases and J lost 7 bases. The DNA of the CDR3 is TGTGCCAGCTCACCCGGGACAGCTCCGTTTGAGCAGTACTTC. Its protein product is CASSPGTAPFEQYF.

This chain links TRBV10-3 with TRBJ2-2, with a tentative D call TRBD2 (5 bases). V lost 4 bases and J lost 1, with 10 bases in between. The length of the CDR3 is 15 residues. Germline lookup yields CDR1 ENHRY and CDR2 SYGVKD. CDR3 in amino acids: CAISGVGKNTGELFF. The CDR3 coding sequence is TGTGCCATCAGTGGAGTCGGGAAGAACACCGGGGAGCTGTTTTTT.

This rearrangement joins TRBV6-5 to TRBJ2-5; D perhaps matches TRBD1 (6 bases). The CDR3 totals 14 residues. Trimming took off 7 bases at V and 5 bases at J, with 17 bases between the two ends. Germline CDR1 is MNHEY and CDR2 is SVGAGI. The CDR3 here is CASILDGTLETQYF. In DNA form, the CDR3 reads TGTGCCAGCATTTTAGACGGGACACTGGAGACCCAGTACTTC.

This clone was counted once. The chain is built from TRBV9 and TRBJ1-2; 8 bases align to TRBD1. J lost 7 bases, V lost 0 bases, and 8 bases had no gene match. This CDR3 spans 15 amino acids. Germline loops: CDR1 SGDLS, CDR2 YYNGEE. The CDR3 coding sequence is TGTGCCAGCAGCGTAGCGTCGACAGGGGAGGGTGGCTACACCTTC. Protein sequence: CASSVASTGEGGYTF.

The chain recombines TRBV19 with TRBJ2-1, with D possibly being TRBD2 (6 bases). The germline CDR1 and CDR2 sequences are LNHDA and SQIVND (reference sequence). Trimming took off 7 bases at V and 6 bases at J, with 16 bases between the two ends. There are 14 residues in the CDR3. The CDR3 sequence: CASTRALGGNEQFF. In nucleotides, the CDR3 is TGTGCCAGTACAAGAGCACTCGGGGGCAATGAGCAGTTCTTC.

The rearrangement uses TRBV29-1 and TRBJ2-7; 11 bases agree with TRBD1. Germline V gives CDR1 SQVTM, CDR2 ANQGSEA. The CDR3 has 13 residues. J lost 3 bases, V lost 5 bases, and 3 bases had no gene match. The CDR3 is CSVLGTGGYEQYF. CDR3 DNA: TGCAGCGTTCTTGGGACAGGGGGCTACGAGCAGTACTTC.

This clone has more than one count but fewer than ten. This same CDR3 is encoded by further DNA sequences in the sample. V and J are TRBV19 and TRBJ1-1; weak D call: TRBD1 (5 bases). In germline, CDR1 is LNHDA, CDR2 SQIVND (reference sequence). V gave up 5 bases and J gave up 5 bases, with 12 bases separating them. The length of the CDR3 is 13 residues. CDR3 region: CASSSQGNTEAFF. The CDR3 bases are TGTGCCAGTAGTTCGCAGGGTAATACTGAAGCTTTCTTT.

The rearrangement links TRBV11-2 to TRBJ1-2; 11 bases align to TRBD1. Germline V lookup: CDR1 SGHAT, CDR2 FQNNGV. V trimming: 1 base; J trimming: 4 bases; junction bases outside the gene matches: 8. The CDR3 is 17 residues long. DNA of the CDR3: TGTGCCAGCAGCTTAGGGACAGGGGGCGCAGAATCCTATGGCTACACCTTC. Translating gives CASSLGTGGAESYGYTF.